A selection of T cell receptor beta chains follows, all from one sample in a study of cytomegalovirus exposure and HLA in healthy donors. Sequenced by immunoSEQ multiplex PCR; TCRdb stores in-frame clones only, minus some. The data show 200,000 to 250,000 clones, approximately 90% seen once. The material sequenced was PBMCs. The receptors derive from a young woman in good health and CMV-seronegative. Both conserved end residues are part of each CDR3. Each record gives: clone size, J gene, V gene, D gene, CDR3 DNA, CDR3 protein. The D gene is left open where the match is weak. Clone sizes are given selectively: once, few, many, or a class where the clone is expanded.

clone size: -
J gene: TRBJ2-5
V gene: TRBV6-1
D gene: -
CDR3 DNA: TGTGCCAGCACCCGCCAGACACCGCTCCAAGAGACCCAGTACTTC
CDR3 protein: CASTRQTPLQETQYF

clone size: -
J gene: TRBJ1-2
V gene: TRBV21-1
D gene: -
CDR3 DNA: TGTGCCAGCAGCAAAGTCCCCGGGACAGGGGGCAATGGCTACACCTTC
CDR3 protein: CASSKVPGTGGNGYTF

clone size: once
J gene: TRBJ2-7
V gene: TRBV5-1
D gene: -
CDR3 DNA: TGCGCCAGCAGCCCCACCGGGGGGTACAGGGCAAGCTCCTACGAGCAGTACTTC
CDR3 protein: CASSPTGGYRASSYEQYF

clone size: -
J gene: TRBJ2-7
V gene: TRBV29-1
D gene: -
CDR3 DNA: TGCAGCGCCCTACCCCAGCGGAGCTCCTACGAGCAGTACTTC
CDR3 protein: CSALPQRSSYEQYF

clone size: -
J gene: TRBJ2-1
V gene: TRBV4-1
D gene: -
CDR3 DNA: TGCGCCAGCAGCCAAGGTGGTTTCAGGGGCAATGAGCAGTTCTTC
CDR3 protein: CASSQGGFRGNEQFF

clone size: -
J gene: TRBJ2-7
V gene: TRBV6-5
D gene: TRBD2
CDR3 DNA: TGTGCCAGCAAGTGGGGGGGTTGGGAGTACTTC
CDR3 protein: CASKWGGWEYF

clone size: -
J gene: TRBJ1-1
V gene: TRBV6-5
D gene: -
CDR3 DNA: TGTGCCAGCAGTCGTAACGGTGAAGCTTTCTTT
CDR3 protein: CASSRNGEAFF

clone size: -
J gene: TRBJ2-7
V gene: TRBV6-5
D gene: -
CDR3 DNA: TGTGCCAGCAGCCAGAACAGGGACGAGCAGTACTTC
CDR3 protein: CASSQNRDEQYF

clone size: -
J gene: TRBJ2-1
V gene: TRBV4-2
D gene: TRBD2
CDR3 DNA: TGTGCCAGCAGCCAAGGAACTAGCGGGGATGAGCAGTTCTTC
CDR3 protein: CASSQGTSGDEQFF

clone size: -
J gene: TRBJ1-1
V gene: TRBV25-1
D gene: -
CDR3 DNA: TGTGCCAGCAGGCGGTCCAAGAACACTGAAGCTTTCTTT
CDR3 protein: CASRRSKNTEAFF